Below are 31 T cell receptor beta chains sequenced from a single sample in a study of tumor-infiltrating lymphocytes in localized non-small cell lung cancer. TCRdb's copy holds only in-frame clones and misses some; the assay was immunoSEQ multiplex PCR. Among around 8,000 clones listed, 55% to 75% were seen once. Sample: uninvolved lung tissue not adjacent to the tumor. The source is a human donor with non-small cell lung cancer.

This sequence joins TRBV5-1 and TRBJ1-5; D may be TRBD1 (6 bases). CDR1 and CDR2 (germline): SGHRS, YFSETQ. CDR3 length: 15 amino acids. The V end was cut by 0 bases, the J end by 4 bases, with 11 bases between. CDR3 coding DNA: TGCGCCAGCAGCTTGGGGGACACTGGAAATCAGCCCCAGCATTTT. Its protein product is CASSLGDTGNQPQHF.

This clone is medium-sized. V usage is TRBV30 and J usage is TRBJ2-7; D possibly matches TRBD1 or TRBD2 (6 bases each). The germline gives CDR1 GTSNPN, CDR2 SVGIG (reference sequence). Trimming stripped 0 bases from V and 2 bases from J, with 11 bases between. This CDR3 has 14 residues. The CDR3 DNA reads as TGTGCCTGGAGTGTACAAGGGGGGACCTACGAGCAGTACTTC. Its translation: CAWSVQGGTYEQYF.

This chain uses TRBV19 with TRBJ1-6, with D possibly being TRBD1 (5 bases). CDR1 LNHDA and CDR2 SQIVND come from the germline V gene (reference sequence). The CDR3 has 16 residues. V dropped 1 base and J dropped 7 bases, with 14 bases sitting between them. CDR3 DNA sequence: TGTGCCAGTAGTATAGTACCGAGGACATACAATTCACCCCTCCACTTT. As protein: CASSIVPRTYNSPLHF.

This rearrangement joins TRBV11-2 to TRBJ1-1; a possible D gene is TRBD1 (5 bases). Looked up from germline, CDR1 is SGHAT and CDR2 is FQNNGV. Trimming removed 0 bases from V and 0 bases from J, with 11 bases in between. There are 16 residues in the CDR3. CDR3 amino acids: CASSLDWQTVNTEAFF. The DNA of the CDR3 is TGTGCCAGCAGCTTAGATTGGCAGACAGTGAACACTGAAGCTTTCTTT.

The V call is TRBV14, the J call TRBJ2-7, with D perhaps matching TRBD2 (7 bases). Germline loops: CDR1 SGHDN, CDR2 FVKESK. Trimming pared 3 bases from V and 3 bases from J, leaving 12 bases between. The CDR3 loop spans 14 amino acids. The CDR3 here is CASSHGGPIYEQYF. CDR3 sequence (DNA): TGTGCCAGCAGCCACGGGGGGCCAATCTACGAGCAGTACTTC.

The chain is built from TRBV7-9 and TRBJ1-4; no reliable D call. Trimming shortened V by 1 base and J by 8 bases, and 14 bases separated the two germline ends. Germline V gives CDR1 SEHNR, CDR2 FQNEAQ (reference sequence). This CDR3 has 15 amino acids. The CDR3 nucleotides are TGTGCCAGCAGCTTAGATGGAGGGTTAGGGGAAAAACTGTTTTTT. This sequence encodes CASSLDGGLGEKLFF.

This clone was seen more than once but under ten times. The chain uses TRBV2 and TRBJ1-1, with 7 bases fitting TRBD1. CDR3 length: 16 residues. Germline-derived CDR1 and CDR2 are SNHLY and FYNNEI. V lost 6 bases and J lost 1; bases outside the gene matches: 11. The chain's CDR3 is CASRIKGGRGNTEAFF. The CDR3 DNA sequence: TGTGCCAGCAGAATTAAAGGGGGCAGGGGGAACACTGAAGCTTTCTTT.

The rearrangement links TRBV5-1 to TRBJ1-5; D is perhaps TRBD1 (6 bases). Deletions cut 5 bases from V and 7 bases from J, with 7 bases between. The CDR3 has 11 amino acids. Germline V CDR1 and CDR2: SGHRS, YFSETQ. The CDR3 here is CASRGGQPQHF. The CDR3 nucleotides read TGCGCCAGCAGGGGGGGCCAGCCCCAGCATTTT.

The V and J genes are TRBV7-6 and TRBJ2-2; 7 bases are a match to TRBD2. V lost 5 bases and J lost 3; bases outside the gene matches: 3. The CDR3 has 14 amino acids. CDR1 is SGHVS, CDR2 FNYEAQ, per germline. In DNA form, the CDR3 reads TGTGCCAGCAGCGAGCTAGCGGACACCGGGGAGCTGTTTTTT. Encoded protein: CASSELADTGELFF.

CDR3 nucleotide sequence: TGTGCCAGCAGCTCCACTAGCGGGGGGTTCACAGATACGCAGTATTTT. Its translation: CASSSTSGGFTDTQYF. The chain carries TRBV5-4 and TRBJ2-3, with TRBD2 matching over 12 bases. From germline, CDR1 is SGHNT and CDR2 YYREEE (reference sequence). Losses at the gene ends were 3 bases for V and 2 bases for J; bases not matched to a gene: 4. The CDR3 runs 16 residues.

This clone was seen a few times. The same CDR3 can be traced to other DNA sequences in this sample. The V and J genes are TRBV5-6 and TRBJ1-2, with D maybe TRBD1 (5 bases). The CDR3 spans 14 residues. V lost 2 bases and J lost 2, with 10 bases in between. Germline V gives CDR1 SGHDT, CDR2 YYEEEE. CDR3 DNA sequence: TGTGCCAGCAGCTTAGAGAACAGGAACTATGGCTACACCTTC. Protein product: CASSLENRNYGYTF.

This clone was recorded once. The rearrangement uses TRBV4-1 and TRBJ2-7, with 9 positions matching TRBD2. The junction had 6 bases not matched to a gene; V was cut back by 5 bases and J by 4 bases. Germline-derived CDR1 and CDR2 are MGHRA and YSYEKL. This CDR3 has 14 amino acids. CDR3 coding DNA: TGCGCCAGCAGCTCAAGCGGGGGGTATTACGAGCAGTACTTC. It is translated as CASSSSGGYYEQYF.

The CDR3 sequence: CASSQAGRDQPQHF. The CDR3 nucleotides are TGTGCCAGCAGCCAAGCAGGTAGGGATCAGCCCCAGCATTTT. The chain joins TRBV4-2 to TRBJ1-5, with D uncertain. The germline V gene encodes CDR1 LGHNA and CDR2 YNFKEQ. This CDR3 contains 14 residues. The germline V and J ends were trimmed by 1 base and 5 bases, with 9 bases remaining between them.

J is TRBJ1-2 and V is TRBV6-5, with a possible D match to TRBD1 (5 bases). This CDR3 comprises 14 residues. Trimming left V 0 bases short and J 4 bases short, with 9 bases between. Germline-derived CDR1 and CDR2 are MNHEY and SVGAGI. DNA for the CDR3: TGTGCCAGCAGTTACTCGGGGGATGGCTATGGCTACACCTTC. Translation gives CASSYSGDGYGYTF.

This chain connects TRBV29-1 to TRBJ1-2, with 7 positions matching TRBD1. The CDR3 covers 13 residues. Germline-derived CDR1 and CDR2 are SQVTM and ANQGSEA. Trimming took 2 bases from V and 4 from J; bases not matched to a gene: 4. The CDR3 coding sequence is TGCAGCGTTGAAATAGGGGGCAGCTATGGCTACACCTTC. Amino acids: CSVEIGGSYGYTF.

The rearrangement uses TRBV2 and TRBJ2-2; 7 positions match TRBD2. CDR1 is SNHLY, CDR2 FYNNEI, per germline. V shed 3 bases and J 0 bases; nucleotides not matched to a gene: 1. This CDR3 spans 15 amino acids. CDR3 in amino acids: CASSDLAANTGELFF. CDR3 coding DNA: TGTGCCAGCAGTGATCTAGCGGCGAACACCGGGGAGCTGTTTTTT.

The J gene is TRBJ2-1, the V gene TRBV29-1, with D possibly being TRBD1 or TRBD2 (6 bases each). V lost 1 base and J 9 bases, leaving 13 bases between the germline ends. Per germline, CDR1 SQVTM and CDR2 ANQGSEA. The CDR3 consists of 13 residues. CDR3 amino acids: CSVEGTAGGEQFF. The CDR3 coding sequence is TGCAGCGTTGAAGGGACAGCCGGGGGTGAGCAGTTCTTC.

The chain carries TRBV6-6 and TRBJ1-2, with 7 bases identical to TRBD1. Germline assignment: CDR1 MNHNY and CDR2 SVGAGI (reference sequence). Trimming took 4 bases from V and 5 from J; bases not matched to a gene: 7. The CDR3 has 14 residues. CDR3 protein: CASSSNRGGYGYTF. CDR3 in DNA: TGTGCCAGCAGTTCGAACAGGGGCGGGTATGGCTACACCTTC.

This clone has only a few counts. The rearrangement joins TRBV9 to TRBJ1-5; 8 bases agree with TRBD1. Losses at the gene ends were 4 bases for V and 5 bases for J; bases not matched to a gene: 2. Germline values: CDR1 SGDLS, CDR2 YYNGEE. The CDR3 has 13 residues. The CDR3 DNA sequence: TGTGCCAGCAGCTTGACAGGGGATCAGCCCCAGCATTTT. Translated, it gives CASSLTGDQPQHF. Complete variable domain (other parts from reference TRBV9 and TRBJ1-5): DSGVTQTPKHLITATGQRVTLRCSPRSGDLSVYWYQQSLDQGLQFLIQYYNGEERAKGNILERFSAQQFPDLHSELNLSSLELGDSALYFCASSLTGDQPQHFGDGTRLSIL.

The chain carries TRBV7-4 and TRBJ1-6; D remains ambiguous. The CDR3 is 11 amino acids. The V and J ends lost 6 bases and 8 bases respectively, with 5 bases between them. Germline-derived CDR1 and CDR2 are SGHVT and SQSDAQ. CDR3 amino acids: CASRADSPLHF. As DNA, the CDR3 is TGTGCCAGCAGGGCCGATTCACCCCTCCACTTT.

The rearrangement joins TRBV6-5 to TRBJ1-1, with TRBD1 matching over 7 bases. The V and J ends lost 7 bases and 1 base, in that order; junction bases with no gene match: 6. Germline V gene lookup returns CDR1 MNHEY and CDR2 SVGAGI. There are 14 residues in the CDR3. The CDR3 protein is CASTRQGKNTEAFF. The DNA of the CDR3 is TGTGCCAGCACCCGACAGGGTAAGAACACTGAAGCTTTCTTT.

This clone is medium-sized in the sample. The genes are TRBV15 and TRBJ1-2; 10 bases align to TRBD1. This CDR3 is built from 16 residues. V trimming: 1 base; J trimming: 2 bases; junction bases outside the gene matches: 4. Germline loops: CDR1 LNHNV, CDR2 YYDKDF (reference sequence). This CDR3 is CATSRAPDRGNYGYTF. The DNA of the CDR3 is TGTGCCACCAGCAGAGCTCCGGACAGGGGGAACTATGGCTACACCTTC.

The J gene is TRBJ2-3, the V gene TRBV5-4, with TRBD2 matching over 12 bases. Germline trimming cut 3 bases from V and 2 bases from J; bases unmatched to any gene: 7. CDR1 SGHNT and CDR2 YYREEE come from the germline V gene (reference sequence). This CDR3 spans 17 amino acids. The chain's CDR3 is CASSSKLAGGSTDTQYF. CDR3 nucleotides: TGTGCCAGCAGCTCCAAACTAGCGGGGGGATCCACAGATACGCAGTATTTT.

This CDR3 is CASSPGGGGTDTQYF. The CDR3 DNA sequence: TGTGCCAGCAGCCCGGGGGGCGGGGGGACAGATACGCAGTATTTT. This chain connects TRBV7-7 to TRBJ2-3; 8 bases map to TRBD2. Trimming at V came to 5 bases and at J to 3 bases, leaving 7 bases not matched to a gene. There are 15 residues in the CDR3. Germline-derived CDR1 and CDR2 are SSHAT and FNYEAQ (reference sequence).

This clone has a handful of counts. The rearrangement joins TRBV7-9 to TRBJ1-2; D is perhaps TRBD1 (5 bases). Trimming left V 5 bases short and J 4 bases short, with 11 bases between. The CDR3 length is 13 residues. Germline V gene data show CDR1 as SEHNR and CDR2 as FQNEAQ (reference sequence). The CDR3 here is CASSDDSSYGYTF. The CDR3 DNA is TGTGCCAGCAGCGACGACAGTTCCTATGGCTACACCTTC.

The rearrangement joins TRBV30 to TRBJ1-4; 8 positions agree with TRBD1. With V trimmed by 4 bases and J by 6 bases, 10 bases remained unmatched. CDR3 length: 15 residues. Germline-derived CDR1 and CDR2 are GTSNPN and SVGIG (reference sequence). The CDR3 is CAWTYRQGAYEKLFF. The DNA of the CDR3 is TGTGCCTGGACCTACAGGCAGGGGGCATATGAAAAACTGTTTTTT.

This chain connects TRBV5-4 to TRBJ2-7, with TRBD2 identical over 10 bases. V dropped 1 base and J dropped 5; count of bases not matched to a gene: 9. The CDR3 runs to 16 residues. Germline V lookup: CDR1 SGHNT, CDR2 YYREEE (reference sequence). CDR3 protein: CASSLKRGGLPDEQYF. The CDR3 nucleotides read TGTGCCAGCAGCTTGAAGCGGGGGGGCCTGCCCGACGAGCAGTACTTC.

This clone is judged medium-sized. The genes are TRBV10-1 and TRBJ1-1; D is unclear. The V gene's germline CDR1 is WNHNN and CDR2 SYGVQD (reference sequence). The CDR3 runs to 14 residues. Deletions cut 0 bases from V and 6 bases from J, with 11 bases between. CDR3 sequence: CASSESSGSPEAFF. In DNA form, the CDR3 reads TGCGCCAGCAGTGAGTCGTCCGGGTCCCCTGAAGCTTTCTTT.

The rearrangement uses TRBV30 and TRBJ2-4, with 7 bases matching TRBD2. Trimming at V came to 3 bases and at J to 6 bases, leaving 11 bases not matched to a gene. The germline V gene has CDR1 GTSNPN and CDR2 SVGIG (reference sequence). The CDR3 runs 15 residues. The CDR3 nucleotides are TGTGCCTGGAGCCACATGGGACTAATAGGAAACATTCAGTACTTC. Protein: CAWSHMGLIGNIQYF.

The chain has TRBV30 and TRBJ1-2; TRBD1 is a possible D gene (6 bases). The V and J ends lost 3 bases and 2 bases respectively, with 16 bases between them. This CDR3 region has 15 residues. Germline V gene lookup returns CDR1 GTSNPN and CDR2 SVGIG (reference sequence). CDR3 in amino acids: CAWSPGFGQNYGYTF. The CDR3, as DNA: TGTGCCTGGAGCCCAGGGTTCGGACAGAACTATGGCTACACCTTC.

The gene calls are TRBV4-2 and TRBJ2-1; D perhaps matches TRBD2 (5 bases). This CDR3 has 14 amino acids. Trimming shortened V by 0 bases and J by 6 bases, and 9 bases separated the two germline ends. Looked up from germline, CDR1 is LGHNA and CDR2 is YNFKEQ. CDR3 amino acids: CASSQEEGLNEQFF. Here the CDR3 DNA reads TGTGCCAGCAGCCAAGAAGAGGGCCTCAATGAGCAGTTCTTC.